Below, 28 T cell receptor beta chains from the same sample are listed, as sequenced in a study of control samples from healthy donors and cancer patients. Data came from immunoSEQ multiplex PCR; TCRdb stores just in-frame clones and leaves some out. The repertoire consists of over 100,000 clones, with just under 95% occurring once and the leading ten covering about 5.5%. The material sequenced was blood. These receptors originate from a man between 18 and 35 years old in good health.

The rearrangement uses TRBV10-2 and TRBJ1-3, with a possible D match to TRBD1 (5 bases). Trimming shortened V by 8 bases and J by 0 bases, and 11 bases separated the two germline ends. The length of the CDR3 is 14 residues. Germline V lookup: CDR1 WSHSY, CDR2 SAAADI. Here the CDR3 DNA reads TGCGCCAGCTCCGGGGGTTCCTCTGGAAACACCATATATTTT. It encodes CASSGGSSGNTIYF.

The genes are TRBV5-1 and TRBJ2-7; 7 bases agree with TRBD1. The CDR3 covers 13 residues. After removal of 4 bases from V and 3 bases from J, the junction contained 4 bases not matched to a gene. Germline V lookup: CDR1 SGHRS, CDR2 YFSETQ. CDR3 region: CASSEGDSYEQYF. DNA for the CDR3: TGCGCCAGCAGCGAGGGGGACAGCTACGAGCAGTACTTC. The whole variable domain, filled in from reference TRBV5-1 and TRBJ2-7, reads KAGVTQTPRYLIKTRGQQVTLSCSPISGHRSVSWYQQTPGQGLQFLFEYFSETQRNKGNFPGRFSGRQFSNSRSEMNVSTLELGDSALYLCASSEGDSYEQYFGPGTRLTVT.

This chain links TRBV5-4 with TRBJ1-2, with D uncertain. Germline CDR1 is SGHNT and CDR2 is YYREEE (reference sequence). This CDR3 region has 14 residues. Trimming removed 0 bases from V and 0 bases from J, with 6 bases in between. CDR3 region: CASSLGVSNYGYTF. The CDR3 DNA sequence: TGTGCCAGCAGCTTGGGTGTCTCTAACTATGGCTACACCTTC.

The genes are TRBV2 and TRBJ2-5, with D perhaps matching TRBD1 (5 bases). The CDR3 totals 12 residues. V lost 11 bases and J lost 2, with 12 bases in between. Germline V gene lookup returns CDR1 SNHLY and CDR2 FYNNEI. The CDR3 region has the DNA TGTGCCGGACGACAGTTTCAAGAGACCCAGTACTTC. It yields the protein CAGRQFQETQYF.

The chain uses TRBV27 and TRBJ1-4; D is unclear. Germline V CDR1 and CDR2: MNHEY, SMNVEV (reference sequence). The CDR3 runs 13 residues. V lost 0 bases and J lost 3, with 2 bases in between. CDR3 coding DNA: TGTGCCAGCAGTTTATCCGCTAATGAAAAACTGTTTTTT. Its protein is CASSLSANEKLFF.

This chain links TRBV2 with TRBJ2-7; 11 nucleotides match TRBD1. The length of the CDR3 is 14 residues. Germline CDR1 is SNHLY and CDR2 is FYNNEI. V lost 6 bases, J lost 6 bases, and 7 bases stayed unmatched. In DNA form, the CDR3 reads TGTGCCAGCAGCGCAGGACAGGGGGCGTCCGAGCAGTACTTC. Translated, it gives CASSAGQGASEQYF. Full variable domain (rest looked up from reference TRBV2 and TRBJ2-7): EPEVTQTPSHQVTQMGQEVILRCVPISNHLYFYWYRQILGQKVEFLVSFYNNEISEKSEIFDDQFSVERPDGSNFTLKIRSTKLEDSAMYFCASSAGQGASEQYFGPGTRLTVT.

CDR3 nucleotide sequence: TGTGCCAGCAGCCAAAAGGGAGGAGGAGAGACCCAGTACTTC. Translation: CASSQKGGGETQYF. V is TRBV3-1 (or the pseudogene TRBV3-2) and J is TRBJ2-5, with a tentative D call TRBD2 (6 bases). V was trimmed by 2 bases and J by 4 bases, leaving 11 bases between them. This CDR3 is built from 14 residues. Germline loops: CDR1 LGHDT, CDR2 YNNKEL (reference sequence).

The rearrangement joins TRBV5-1 to TRBJ2-2; D could derive from TRBD1 or TRBD2 (5 bases each). Looked up from germline, CDR1 is SGHRS and CDR2 is YFSETQ. Trimming shortened V by 4 bases and J by 4 bases, and 11 bases separated the two germline ends. This CDR3 is built from 14 residues. The CDR3 spells CASSTAGATGELFF. CDR3 DNA sequence: TGCGCCAGCAGCACAGCCGGGGCCACCGGGGAGCTGTTTTTT.

This rearrangement joins TRBV19 to TRBJ1-2; D is uncertain. The germline gives CDR1 LNHDA, CDR2 SQIVND (reference sequence). The CDR3 is made up of 18 amino acids. Deletions cut 5 bases from V and 1 base from J, with 23 bases between. DNA of the CDR3: TGTGCCAGTAGTCCCAGAGAGAAGTACGGGCGGGGTAACTATGGCTACACCTTC. Amino acid sequence: CASSPREKYGRGNYGYTF. Complete variable domain (other parts from reference TRBV19 and TRBJ1-2): DGGITQSPKYLFRKEGQNVTLSCEQNLNHDAMYWYRQDPGQGLRLIYYSQIVNDFQKGDIAEGYSVSREKKESFPLTVTSAQKNPTAFYLCASSPREKYGRGNYGYTFGSGTRLTVV.

This chain joins TRBV7-9 and TRBJ1-4; D uncertain. Germline CDR1 reads SEHNR; CDR2 reads FQNEAQ (reference sequence). The CDR3 runs 14 residues. V shed 5 bases and J shed 3 bases, with 10 bases lying between them. CDR3 in DNA: TGTGCCAGCAGCAATGGGTTGTCTAATGAAAAACTGTTTTTT. Translated: CASSNGLSNEKLFF.

The V and J genes are TRBV29-1 and TRBJ1-2; TRBD1 agrees at 8 bases. The CDR3 totals 14 residues. Unmatched junction bases numbered 9, after V lost 5 bases and J lost 4 bases. Germline V lookup: CDR1 SQVTM, CDR2 ANQGSEA. CDR3 amino acids: CSVLTGADLYGYTF. CDR3 DNA: TGCAGCGTTTTGACAGGGGCTGACCTCTATGGCTACACCTTC.

There are a few counts of this clone. The chain is built from TRBV5-4 and TRBJ2-7; 10 nucleotides agree with TRBD2. J was trimmed by 2 bases and V by 0 bases; bases with no gene match: 2. CDR1 is SGHNT and CDR2 is YYREEE in the germline V gene (reference sequence). The CDR3 covers 15 residues. The CDR3 loop is CASSLALAGAYEQYF. The CDR3 region has the DNA TGTGCCAGCAGCTTGGCCCTAGCGGGGGCCTACGAGCAGTACTTC.

This rearrangement joins TRBV12-1 to TRBJ1-1; TRBD1, the D gene given by the table, was not confirmed from the DNA. TRBV12-1 counts as a pseudogene. This CDR3 contains 15 residues. The chain's CDR3 is CASSSRRDRTYEAFF. CDR3 bases: TGTGCCAGCAGCAGCCGCCGGGACAGGACCTATGAAGCTTTCTTT.

The gene calls are TRBV7-3 and TRBJ2-7; TRBD1 aligns across 8 bases. Germline CDR1 reads SGHTA; CDR2 reads FQGTGA. This CDR3 has 13 amino acids. Unmatched junction bases numbered 5, after V lost 5 bases and J lost 5 bases. Written as DNA, the CDR3 is TGTGCCAGCAGCCAGGGGGCAGGGGACGAGCAGTACTTC. This encodes CASSQGAGDEQYF.

The chain recombines TRBV29-1 with TRBJ2-3; D is undetermined. V was clipped by 0 bases and J by 6 bases, with 7 bases between them. From germline, CDR1 is SQVTM and CDR2 ANQGSEA. This CDR3 contains 12 residues. CDR3 nucleotide sequence: TGCAGCGTTGAAGAGGGTAATGATACGCAGTATTTT. The encoded protein is CSVEEGNDTQYF.

The rearrangement links TRBV6-6 to TRBJ2-7, with D tentatively TRBD1 (6 bases). CDR3 length: 14 amino acids. Germline V gene data show CDR1 as MNHNY and CDR2 as SVGAGI (reference sequence). V gave up 2 bases and J gave up 4 bases, with 12 bases separating them. This CDR3 reads CASSYASGVYEQYF. The CDR3 DNA reads as TGTGCCAGCAGTTACGCCTCAGGGGTATACGAGCAGTACTTC.

V usage is TRBV21-1 and J usage is TRBJ1-6; no check of the table's D call, TRBD1, against the DNA was made. TRBV21-1 is classified as a pseudogene. This CDR3 contains 14 residues. The CDR3: CASSNGTGRLPLHF. DNA for the CDR3: TGTGCCAGCAGCAATGGGACAGGGAGGTTGCCCCTCCACTTT.

The chain links TRBV2 to TRBJ1-5, with a tentative D call TRBD1 (5 bases). The CDR3 runs 15 residues. Trimming pared 6 bases from V and 0 bases from J, leaving 12 bases between. Per the germline V gene, CDR1 is SNHLY and CDR2 is FYNNEI. The CDR3, as DNA: TGTGCCAGCAGCACAGGACCTTATAGCAATCAGCCCCAGCATTTT. Protein sequence: CASSTGPYSNQPQHF.

The gene calls are TRBV5-6 and TRBJ1-4; possibly TRBD1 for D (5 bases). Germline assignment: CDR1 SGHDT and CDR2 YYEEEE. There are 14 residues in the CDR3. V was clipped by 0 bases and J by 6 bases, with 9 bases between them. The CDR3 coding sequence is TGTGCCAGCAGCTTGGAGGGACTATATGAAAAACTGTTTTTT. As protein: CASSLEGLYEKLFF.

The chain uses TRBV2 and TRBJ2-1; D ambiguous. The V end was cut by 4 bases, the J end by 0 bases, with 7 bases between. This CDR3 has 14 residues. CDR1 is SNHLY and CDR2 is FYNNEI in the germline V gene. CDR3 amino acids: CASSVQSSYNEQFF. As DNA, the CDR3 is TGTGCCAGCAGTGTCCAGAGCTCCTACAATGAGCAGTTCTTC.

In its sample, this clone was seen a few times. This chain links TRBV6-6 with TRBJ1-2; 7 positions match TRBD1. The CDR3 consists of 15 residues. With V trimmed by 0 bases and J by 4 bases, 5 bases remained unmatched. Germline V gives CDR1 MNHNY, CDR2 SVGAGI (reference sequence). The CDR3 is CASSYSTGYGYGYTF. In DNA form, the CDR3 reads TGTGCCAGCAGTTACTCGACAGGGTACGGCTATGGCTACACCTTC.

This chain joins TRBV29-1 and TRBJ2-4, with D tentatively TRBD1 (5 bases). Germline CDR1 SQVTM, CDR2 ANQGSEA. V was cut by 7 bases and J by 8 bases, with 15 bases left in between. The length of the CDR3 is 12 residues. CDR3 in amino acids: CSGLTDTYIQYF. CDR3 nucleotides: TGCAGCGGCTTGACGGACACCTACATTCAGTACTTC.

Note on this clone: The DNA is omitted, as the CDR3 cannot be located on it reliably, and the CDR3 follows TCRdb's listing. The chain employs TRBV6-1 and TRBJ1-1; TRBD1, as called in the table, went unchecked against the DNA. In germline, CDR1 is MNHNS, CDR2 SASEGT. From its first to its last residue, the CDR3 has 16 amino acids. CDR3 sequence reads: CASSEKLWGQGSLGFF.

The CDR3 loop reads CASRRDSTLSPNQPQHF. The CDR3 nucleotides read TGTGCCAGCAGACGGGACTCCACCCTCTCTCCTAATCAGCCCCAGCATTTT. The chain uses TRBV21-1 and TRBJ1-5. TRBV21-1 is noted as a pseudogene. The CDR3 contains 17 residues.

This clone was recorded once. V is TRBV20-1 and J is TRBJ2-1, with D perhaps matching TRBD2 (5 bases). There are 14 residues in the CDR3. V shed 3 bases and J shed 9 bases, with 18 bases lying between them. Looked up from germline, CDR1 is DFQATT and CDR2 is SNEGSKA (reference sequence). DNA of the CDR3: TGCAGTGCTAGTGGGGTTCCGGGGAAGGGTGAGCAGTTCTTC. Its translation is CSASGVPGKGEQFF.

There are a few counts of this clone. The chain recombines TRBV27 with TRBJ1-6, with D possibly matching TRBD1 (5 bases). V was cut by 5 bases and J by 7 bases, with 15 bases left in between. Looked up from germline, CDR1 is MNHEY and CDR2 is SMNVEV (reference sequence). The CDR3 contains 15 residues. CDR3 in DNA: TGTGCCAGCAGTGGTAGACAGTTCCCCAATTCACCCCTCCACTTT. This codes for CASSGRQFPNSPLHF.

The gene calls are TRBV27 and TRBJ1-1; 12 bases agree with TRBD1. V lost 4 bases to trimming and J lost 5 bases; unmatched junction nucleotides: 5. CDR3 size: 15 residues. Germline-derived CDR1 and CDR2 are MNHEY and SMNVEV (reference sequence). CDR3 protein: CASSWGGQGATEAFF. The DNA for the CDR3 is TGTGCCAGCAGTTGGGGGGGACAGGGGGCGACTGAAGCTTTCTTT.

The chain recombines TRBV5-5 with TRBJ2-2, with TRBD1 identical over 7 bases. The CDR3 has 17 amino acids. The germline CDR1 and CDR2 sequences are SGHKS and YYEKEE (reference sequence). V lost 3 bases and J lost 3; bases outside the gene matches: 11. In DNA, the CDR3 is TGTGCCAGCAGCTCGGACCCTAGGGGGCCCTACACCGGGGAGCTGTTTTTT. Its protein product is CASSSDPRGPYTGELFF. The variable domain in full, with the rest retrieved from reference TRBV5-5 and TRBJ2-2, is DAGVTQSPTHLIKTRGQQVTLRCSPISGHKSVSWYQQVLGQGPQFIFQYYEKEERGRGNFPDRFSARQFPNYSSELNVNALLLGDSALYLCASSSDPRGPYTGELFFGEGSRLTVL.